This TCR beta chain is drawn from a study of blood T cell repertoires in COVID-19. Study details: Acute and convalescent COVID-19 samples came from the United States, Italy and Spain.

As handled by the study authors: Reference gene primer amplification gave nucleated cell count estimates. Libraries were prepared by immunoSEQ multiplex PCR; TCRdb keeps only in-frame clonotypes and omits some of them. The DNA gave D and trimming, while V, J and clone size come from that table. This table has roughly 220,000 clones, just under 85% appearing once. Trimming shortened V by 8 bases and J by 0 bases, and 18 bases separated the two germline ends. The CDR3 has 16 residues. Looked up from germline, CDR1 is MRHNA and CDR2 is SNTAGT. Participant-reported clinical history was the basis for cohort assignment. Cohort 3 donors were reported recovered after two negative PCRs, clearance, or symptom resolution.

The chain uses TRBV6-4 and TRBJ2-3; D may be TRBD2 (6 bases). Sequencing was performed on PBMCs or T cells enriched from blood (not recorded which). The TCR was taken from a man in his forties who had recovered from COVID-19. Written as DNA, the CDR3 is TGTGCCAGCCAAAGGGAGGCGGGTGGAAGCACAGATACGCAGTATTTT. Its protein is CASQREAGGSTDTQYF.